Listed here are 4 T cell receptor beta chains from one sample, sequenced in a study of T cells in Graves' hyperthyroidism and ophthalmopathy. It was RNA transcripts that yielded the amplified TCR beta CDR3 regions. HTBI primers were the set used in a first-round RT-PCR of the TCR CDR3. MiXCR, run by TCRdb on the multiplex PCR reads, gives a single entry per CDR3 protein. The sample records about 380,000 distinct CDR3 sequences, roughly 18% being singletons. Input material: blood. These receptors all stem from a man between 18 and 35 years old with Graves' ophthalmopathy.

This clonotype has a count of ten or more. V is TRBV27 and J is TRBJ2-7, with TRBD2 matching over 7 bases. The CDR3 is 15 amino acids. V was clipped by 2 bases and J by 1 base; unmatched bases: 5. Germline loops: CDR1 MNHEY, CDR2 SMNVEV (reference sequence). CDR3 sequence reads: CASSLGSGVSYEQYF. In nucleotides, the CDR3 is TGTGCCAGCAGTTTAGGCAGCGGGGTGTCCTACGAGCAGTACTTC.

V is TRBV5-1 and J is TRBJ1-4; the match to TRBD1 covers 10 bases. Losses at the gene ends were 4 bases for V and 5 bases for J; bases not matched to a gene: 5. CDR3 length equals 15 residues. The germline V gene has CDR1 SGHRS and CDR2 YFSETQ. CDR3 loop: CASSVMGQGNEKLFF. DNA for the CDR3: TGCGCCAGCAGCGTGATGGGACAGGGGAATGAAAAACTGTTTTTT.

This clonotype was recorded at least ten times. CDR3: CASSSGGLGGYEQYF. The CDR3 DNA reads TGTGCCAGCAGCTCGGGCGGACTGGGTGGGTACGAGCAGTACTTC. The chain uses TRBV11-1 and TRBJ2-7; perhaps TRBD2 as D (5 bases). The CDR3 runs to 15 residues. Germline V gene lookup returns CDR1 SGHAT and CDR2 FQDESV (reference sequence). Trimming stripped 4 bases from V and 4 bases from J, with 17 bases between.

The chain uses TRBV3-1 and TRBJ2-1; either TRBD1 or TRBD2 may fit D (6 bases each). CDR1 is LGHDT, CDR2 YNNKEL, per germline (reference sequence). The CDR3 totals 15 residues. Trimming left V 2 bases short and J 6 bases short, with 14 bases between. The CDR3 reads CASSQTGAFSNEQFF. CDR3 sequence (DNA): TGTGCCAGCAGCCAAACGGGGGCATTTTCCAATGAGCAGTTCTTC.